The rows below give T cell receptor beta chains drawn from one sample of a study of blood T cell repertoires in COVID-19. Libraries were prepared by immunoSEQ multiplex PCR; TCRdb keeps only in-frame clonotypes and omits some of them. Of under 70,000 clones in the sample, more than 70% were seen once. Sequencing was carried out using PBMCs or T cells enriched from blood (not recorded which). These receptor sequences come from a middle-aged woman who had recovered from COVID-19. Each CDR3 is given with its conserved first and last residue. A D gene is named only where the DNA matches it firmly. Some rows have no size entry. The others give once, few or many, or a class for an expanded clone.

CASSSWSYGENPNTGELFF | TGTGCCAGCAGCTCCTGGTCCTACGGGGAAAACCCGAACACCGGGGAGCTGTTTTTT | TRBJ2-2 | . | . | TRBV7-9
CASSQPDRALGYGYTF | TGCGCCAGCAGCCAACCTGACAGGGCACTCGGGTATGGCTACACCTTC | TRBJ1-2 | . | TRBD1 | TRBV4-1
CASSLAGQANTEAFF | TGTGCCAGCAGCTTAGCGGGACAGGCGAACACTGAAGCTTTCTTT | TRBJ1-1 | . | TRBD1 | TRBV7-9
CASSGPEQVQHF | TGTGCCAGCAGTGGCCCAGAACAGGTTCAGCATTTT | TRBJ1-5 | few | . | TRBV25-1
CASSQEVAGVTDTQYF | TGTGCCAGCAGCCAAGAGGTAGCGGGGGTTACAGATACGCAGTATTTT | TRBJ2-3 | . | TRBD2 | TRBV3-1/TRBV3-2
CASSLDAAGGQDTQYF | TGTGCCAGCAGCTTGGATGCAGCGGGGGGGCAAGATACGCAGTATTTT | TRBJ2-3 | . | TRBD2 | TRBV5-4
CASSESTGLEKLFF | TGCGCCAGCAGTGAGTCGACAGGCCTTGAAAAACTGTTTTTT | TRBJ1-4 | . | . | TRBV10-1
CASSYPGTDEQFF | TGTGCCAGCAGTTACCCTGGGACAGATGAGCAGTTCTTC | TRBJ2-1 | . | TRBD1 | TRBV6-6
CASRSTGFNEKLFF | TGTGCCAGCCGTTCGACAGGTTTTAATGAAAAACTGTTTTTT | TRBJ1-4 | . | . | TRBV14
CASSLLHNTGELFF | TGTGCCAGCAGCTTATTACATAACACCGGGGAGCTGTTTTTT | TRBJ2-2 | . | . | TRBV7-9
CASMGQGNYGYTF | TGTGCCAGCATGGGGCAGGGCAACTATGGCTACACCTTC | TRBJ1-2 | . | . | TRBV7-9
CSASYRQETQYF | TGCAGTGCTAGTTACAGGCAAGAGACCCAGTACTTC | TRBJ2-5 | . | . | TRBV20-1
CASSPSGGANEQFF | TGTGCCAGCAGTCCTAGCGGGGGGGCAAATGAGCAGTTCTTC | TRBJ2-1 | . | TRBD2 | TRBV2
CASSLAAVGGVAKNIQYF | TGCGCCAGCAGCTTGGCCGCCGTCGGAGGGGTAGCCAAAAACATTCAGTACTTC | TRBJ2-4 | . | . | TRBV5-1
CASSAWTGEWELFF | TGTGCCAGTAGTGCTTGGACAGGGGAGTGGGAGCTGTTTTTT | TRBJ2-2 | . | TRBD1 | TRBV19
CASSKDRGRVNEQFF | TGTGCCAGTAGTAAAGACAGGGGGCGCGTAAATGAGCAGTTCTTC | TRBJ2-1 | . | TRBD1 | TRBV19
CSARDSRDEQYF | TGCAGCGCAAGGGACAGTCGAGACGAGCAGTACTTC | TRBJ2-7 | . | TRBD1 | TRBV29-1
CASSFTGTGGETQYF | TGTGCCAGCAGTTTCACCGGGACAGGAGGAGAGACCCAGTACTTC | TRBJ2-5 | . | TRBD1 | TRBV27
CASSQVVGKTGRNTEAFF | TGTGCCAGCAGCCAAGTTGTGGGTAAGACAGGGAGGAACACTGAAGCTTTCTTT | TRBJ1-1 | . | TRBD1 | TRBV14
CASRGGVTYNEQFF | TGTGCCAGCAGAGGCGGGGTTACCTACAATGAGCAGTTCTTC | TRBJ2-1 | . | . | TRBV5-8
CASSTESGANVLTF | TGTGCCAGCAGTACGGAGTCTGGGGCCAACGTCCTGACTTTC | TRBJ2-6 | . | . | TRBV2
CASSIAVTGSTEAFF | TGTGCCAGTAGTATAGCTGTGACAGGGAGCACTGAAGCTTTCTTT | TRBJ1-1 | . | TRBD1 | TRBV19
CASSYSENQPQHF | TGTGCCAGCAGTTACTCTGAGAATCAGCCCCAGCATTTT | TRBJ1-5 | . | . | TRBV6-5
CASSAGAMNTEAFF | TGTGCCAGCAGCGCAGGGGCCATGAACACTGAAGCTTTCTTT | TRBJ1-1 | . | . | TRBV7-3
CASSSHSGWNTDTQYF | TGTGCCAGCAGCTCACATAGCGGGTGGAACACAGATACGCAGTATTTT | TRBJ2-3 | . | TRBD2 | TRBV7-8
CASRLAGANYGYTF | TGTGCCAGCAGACTTGCAGGCGCTAACTATGGCTACACCTTC | TRBJ1-2 | once | . | TRBV6-5
CSVDSSGNTIYF | TGCAGCGTTGACAGCTCTGGAAACACCATATATTTT | TRBJ1-3 | . | . | TRBV29-1
CASSIPGANTGELFF | TGTGCCAGTAGTATCCCGGGGGCGAACACCGGGGAGCTGTTTTTT | TRBJ2-2 | . | . | TRBV19
CSASWTGDQETQYF | TGCAGTGCTAGTTGGACAGGGGACCAAGAGACCCAGTACTTC | TRBJ2-5 | . | TRBD1 | TRBV20-1
CAISESTHEKLFF | TGTGCCATCAGTGAGTCAACTCATGAAAAACTGTTTTTT | TRBJ1-4 | . | . | TRBV10-3
CASSSGTGIAETQYF | TGTGCCAGCAGCTCCGGGACAGGGATTGCTGAGACCCAGTACTTC | TRBJ2-5 | . | TRBD1 | TRBV7-8
CASTADRATGELFF | TGTGCCAGCACCGCGGACAGGGCCACCGGGGAGCTGTTTTTT | TRBJ2-2 | . | TRBD1 | TRBV6-5
CAGITGGHTGELFF | TGTGCCGGAATCACGGGGGGTCACACCGGGGAGCTGTTTTTT | TRBJ2-2 | . | TRBD2 | TRBV6-5
CASSLGQGSGYTF | TGTGCCAGCAGCTTAGGTCAGGGCTCTGGCTACACCTTC | TRBJ1-2 | . | . | TRBV7-9
CATSNRQLLNTIYF | TGTGCCACCAGCAACAGACAGTTACTAAACACCATATATTTT | TRBJ1-3 | . | . | TRBV15
CATGTGSNQPQHF | TGTGCCACCGGGACTGGCTCTAATCAGCCCCAGCATTTT | TRBJ1-5 | . | . | TRBV24-1
CATSRGVQGGSEKLFF | TGTGCCACCAGCAGAGGGGTTCAGGGAGGAAGTGAAAAACTGTTTTTT | TRBJ1-4 | . | . | TRBV15
CASSLGVNTEAFF | TGTGCCAGCAGCTTAGGGGTGAACACTGAAGCTTTCTTT | TRBJ1-1 | . | . | TRBV6-5
CASSWGLLETQYF | TGTGCCAGCAGCTGGGGACTTCTAGAGACCCAGTACTTC | TRBJ2-5 | . | . | TRBV5-4
CASSSPEINSPLHF | TGTGCCAGCAGCTCCCCGGAGATTAATTCACCCCTCCACTTT | TRBJ1-6 | . | . | TRBV7-9
CASSYSQGNQPQHF | TGTGCCAGCAGTTACTCCCAGGGCAATCAGCCCCAGCATTTT | TRBJ1-5 | . | . | TRBV6-5
CASSSGDSPSYEQYF | TGTGCCAGCAGCTCAGGGGATAGTCCAAGCTACGAGCAGTACTTC | TRBJ2-7 | . | . | TRBV9
CASSLDSSSYEQYF | TGTGCCAGCAGCTTGGACAGCAGCTCCTACGAGCAGTACTTC | TRBJ2-7 | . | . | TRBV5-4
CASSLGPGNYGYTF | TGTGCCAGCAGTTTAGGTCCAGGGAACTATGGCTACACCTTC | TRBJ1-2 | . | . | TRBV27
CASSQGRGGSTDTQYF | TGCGCCAGCAGCCAAGGGCGGGGGGGCAGCACAGATACGCAGTATTTT | TRBJ2-3 | . | TRBD2 | TRBV4-1
CASMGTGTGVTGELFF | TGTGCCAGCATGGGGACCGGGACAGGGGTTACCGGGGAGCTGTTTTTT | TRBJ2-2 | . | TRBD1 | TRBV27